The 20 T cell receptor beta chains below come from one sample, sequenced in a study of radiotherapy plus CTLA-4 blockade in lung cancer. Clones were read by immunoSEQ multiplex PCR, and TCRdb kept only the in-frame ones, dropping some. Counted here are some 92,000 clones, 82% occurring once; the ten biggest clones make up around 3.6%. The input for sequencing was peripheral blood, taken from a patient treated with radiotherapy plus ipilimumab. All receptors come from a human donor with non-small cell lung cancer who had a partial response to radiotherapy plus ipilimumab.

This rearrangement joins TRBV20-1 to TRBJ2-7, with D unclear. The CDR3 covers 11 residues. Looked up from germline, CDR1 is DFQATT and CDR2 is SNEGSKA (reference sequence). In DNA, the CDR3 is TGCAGCCAAGCCAGGCCGGACGAGCAGTACTTC. It specifies CSQARPDEQYF.

The CDR3 region is CASSELIRQGTMGYTF. CDR3 nucleotides: TGCGCCAGCAGTGAGTTAATTAGACAGGGGACTATGGGCTACACCTTC. The rearrangement uses TRBV10-1 and TRBJ1-2; 8 bases align to TRBD1. The CDR3 covers 16 residues. Trimming cost V 1 base and J 8 bases; bases outside gene matches: 12. Germline values: CDR1 WNHNN, CDR2 SYGVQD (reference sequence).

The chain couples TRBV5-1 to TRBJ2-2; 8 nucleotides match TRBD2. Looked up from germline, CDR1 is SGHRS and CDR2 is YFSETQ. The length of the CDR3 is 16 residues. Trimming took 0 bases from V and 5 from J; bases not matched to a gene: 6. The CDR3 DNA sequence: TGCGCCAGCAGCTTGGATGGGACTAGGGCAACCGGGGAGCTGTTTTTT. Its protein is CASSLDGTRATGELFF. Full variable domain (rest looked up from reference TRBV5-1 and TRBJ2-2): KAGVTQTPRYLIKTRGQQVTLSCSPISGHRSVSWYQQTPGQGLQFLFEYFSETQRNKGNFPGRFSGRQFSNSRSEMNVSTLELGDSALYLCASSLDGTRATGELFFGEGSRLTVL.

The chain combines TRBV10-2 with TRBJ2-5; TRBD2 aligns across 8 bases. CDR3 length: 13 amino acids. The ends lost 9 bases at V and 5 bases at J; junction bases unmatched: 8. In germline, CDR1 is WSHSY, CDR2 SAAADI. CDR3 protein: CASLSGREETQYF. CDR3 in DNA: TGCGCCAGTCTAAGCGGGAGAGAGGAGACCCAGTACTTC.

The sample holds one count of this clone. This chain links TRBV6-1 with TRBJ1-2; possibly TRBD1 for D (6 bases). The CDR3 totals 11 residues. The V gene's germline CDR1 is MNHNS and CDR2 SASEGT. The germline V and J ends were trimmed by 8 bases and 7 bases, with 11 bases remaining between them. Written as DNA, the CDR3 is TGTGCCAGCTGGGGGGGCGGTGGCTACACCTTC. Translated: CASWGGGGYTF.

This sequence joins TRBV28 and TRBJ2-5; perhaps TRBD1 as D (6 bases). The CDR3 has 14 amino acids. The germline CDR1 and CDR2 sequences are MDHEN and SYDVKM. The V end lost 4 bases, the J end lost 0 bases, and 9 bases lay between the germline ends. The CDR3 sequence is CASSYRDNQETQYF. CDR3 in DNA: TGTGCCAGCAGTTACCGGGACAACCAAGAGACCCAGTACTTC. Complete variable domain (other parts from reference TRBV28 and TRBJ2-5): DVKVTQSSRYLVKRTGEKVFLECVQDMDHENMFWYRQDPGLGLRLIYFSYDVKMKEKGDIPEGYSVSREKKERFSLILESASTNQTSMYLCASSYRDNQETQYFGPGTRLLVL.

The CDR3 here is CASRLRESPPQYF. The CDR3 DNA follows: TGTGCAAGTCGCTTAAGGGAGTCCCCCCCTCAGTACTTC. The chain employs TRBV12-2 and TRBJ2-7; the table's D call, TRBD2, was not checked against the DNA. TRBV12-2 counts as a pseudogene. The length of the CDR3 is 13 residues.

The chain joins TRBV19 to TRBJ1-2; 7 nucleotides line up with TRBD1. CDR1 and CDR2 (germline): LNHDA, SQIVND (reference sequence). CDR3 length: 12 residues. V shed 4 bases and J 8 bases; nucleotides not matched to a gene: 4. The chain's CDR3 is CASSTGQIGYTF. The CDR3 nucleotides are TGTGCCAGTAGTACGGGACAGATCGGCTACACCTTC.

V usage is TRBV28 and J usage is TRBJ2-1; D might be TRBD2 (7 bases). Germline lookup yields CDR1 MDHEN and CDR2 SYDVKM. The CDR3 totals 15 residues. Trimming took off 7 bases at V and 0 bases at J, with 13 bases between the two ends. The CDR3 DNA sequence: TGTGCCAGCATTCCGGGGGGCAGCTCCTACAATGAGCAGTTCTTC. Translation gives CASIPGGSSYNEQFF.

The rearrangement links TRBV7-9 to TRBJ2-1; 12 bases line up with TRBD2. The CDR3 has 14 residues. The V gene's germline CDR1 is SEHNR and CDR2 FQNEAQ (reference sequence). Unmatched junction bases numbered 9, after V lost 6 bases and J lost 12 bases. The CDR3 DNA reads TGTGCCAGCAGTCCCACTAGCGGGGGGTTTGGGCAGTTCTTC. Its protein is CASSPTSGGFGQFF.

The chain has TRBV6-1 and TRBJ2-5; possibly TRBD2 for D (5 bases). Deletions cut 2 bases from V and 5 bases from J, with 12 bases between. The CDR3 length is 14 residues. Germline V lookup: CDR1 MNHNS, CDR2 SASEGT. The CDR3 nucleotides are TGTGCCAGCAGTGAATCTGCGGGTGGGGAGACCCAGTACTTC. Its protein product is CASSESAGGETQYF.

This chain links TRBV9 with TRBJ2-1, with 8 positions matching TRBD2. Per the germline V gene, CDR1 is SGDLS and CDR2 is YYNGEE. The V gene end was trimmed by 3 bases and the J gene end by 10 bases; junction bases not matched to a gene: 9. The CDR3 has 14 residues. CDR3 in amino acids: CASSAPSGSREQFF. The CDR3 DNA follows: TGTGCCAGCAGCGCGCCGAGCGGGAGTAGGGAGCAGTTCTTC.

The rearrangement links TRBV19 to TRBJ2-1; perhaps TRBD2 as D (6 bases). The CDR3 totals 14 residues. Trimming took off 10 bases at V and 2 bases at J, with 15 bases between the two ends. CDR1 and CDR2 from the germline V gene are LNHDA and SQIVND (reference sequence). The CDR3 spells CATDGGKTYNEQFF. The DNA for the CDR3 is TGTGCCACCGACGGAGGGAAAACCTACAATGAGCAGTTCTTC.

The chain employs TRBV9 and TRBJ2-2; 14 bases align to TRBD2. The CDR3 runs 17 residues. Germline values: CDR1 SGDLS, CDR2 YYNGEE. The trim removed 0 bases at V and 7 bases at J, leaving 5 bases unmatched. The CDR3 DNA reads as TGTGCCAGCAGCGTAGGACTAGCGGGAGGGTATGGCGGGGAGCTGTTTTTT. Its protein is CASSVGLAGGYGGELFF. The whole variable domain, filled in from reference TRBV9 and TRBJ2-2, reads DSGVTQTPKHLITATGQRVTLRCSPRSGDLSVYWYQQSLDQGLQFLIQYYNGEERAKGNILERFSAQQFPDLHSELNLSSLELGDSALYFCASSVGLAGGYGGELFFGEGSRLTVL.

V usage is TRBV19 and J usage is TRBJ2-5, with 8 bases matching TRBD2. Losses at the gene ends were 6 bases for V and 7 bases for J; bases not matched to a gene: 10. CDR1 and CDR2 (germline): LNHDA, SQIVND (reference sequence). The CDR3 length is 14 residues. This chain's CDR3 is CASSPTERGRTQYF. The DNA of the CDR3 is TGTGCCAGTAGCCCTACGGAGCGGGGGCGGACCCAGTACTTC.

J is TRBJ2-5 and V is TRBV4-1; D is possibly TRBD1 (6 bases). Trimming removed 1 base from V and 5 bases from J, with 23 bases in between. In germline, CDR1 is MGHRA, CDR2 YSYEKL. The CDR3 consists of 18 residues. Here the CDR3 reads CASSQAFSSRDTKETQYF. The DNA for the CDR3 is TGCGCCAGCAGCCAAGCTTTTTCTTCGAGGGACACTAAGGAGACCCAGTACTTC.

The V gene is TRBV11-1, the J gene TRBJ2-6; 7 bases fit TRBD1. CDR1 and CDR2 from the germline V gene are SGHAT and FQDESV (reference sequence). The V and J ends lost 1 base and 2 bases, in that order; junction bases with no gene match: 2. The CDR3 runs 16 residues. Written as DNA, the CDR3 is TGTGCCAGCAGCTTAGATACAGGGGCTGGGGCCAACGTCCTGACTTTC. Its translation: CASSLDTGAGANVLTF. Filled out from reference TRBV11-1 and TRBJ2-6, the complete variable domain reads EAEVAQSPRYKITEKSQAVAFWCDPISGHATLYWYRQILGQGPELLVQFQDESVVDDSQLPKDRFSAERLKGVDSTLKIQPAELGDSAMYLCASSLDTGAGANVLTFGAGSRLTVL.

V and J are TRBV5-1 and TRBJ2-1, with 8 bases lining up with TRBD2. Trimming removed 4 bases from V and 4 bases from J; junction bases left unmatched: 10. This CDR3 region has 16 residues. CDR1 SGHRS and CDR2 YFSETQ come from the germline V gene. The CDR3 sequence: CASSASSGRNYNEQFF. As DNA, the CDR3 is TGCGCCAGCAGCGCTTCCAGCGGGAGAAATTACAATGAGCAGTTCTTC.

This sequence joins TRBV5-8 and TRBJ2-5, with 7 bases lining up with TRBD1. CDR1 and CDR2 from the germline V gene are SGHTS and YDEGEE. Losses at the gene ends were 0 bases for V and 3 bases for J; bases not matched to a gene: 8. The CDR3 spans 16 residues. The CDR3 spells CASSLGSGGHKETQYF. DNA of the CDR3: TGTGCCAGCAGCTTGGGGTCAGGGGGTCATAAAGAGACCCAGTACTTC.

This chain connects TRBV11-2 to TRBJ1-2; tentatively, D is TRBD1 (6 bases). V shed 5 bases and J shed 2 bases, with 9 bases lying between them. The germline V gene encodes CDR1 SGHAT and CDR2 FQNNGV. This CDR3 is built from 13 residues. The CDR3 here is CASSQRGNYGYTF. DNA of the CDR3: TGTGCCAGCAGCCAGAGGGGGAACTATGGCTACACCTTC.